What follows are 29 T cell receptor beta chains derived from one specimen sequenced in a study of human thymus T cells. Corrective cardiac surgery supplied the resected thymus tissue. TCRdb's copy holds only in-frame clones and misses some; the assay was immunoSEQ multiplex PCR. The sample holds some 120,000 clones; about 93% are singletons and the top ten take 0.024%. The material sequenced was thymus tissue. The receptors shown here come from a boy under two years old with a congenital heart defect but otherwise immunologically healthy.

The chain carries TRBV4-1 and TRBJ2-7; 9 positions agree with TRBD1. J was trimmed by 1 base and V by 3 bases; bases with no gene match: 10. CDR1 and CDR2 from the germline V gene are MGHRA and YSYEKL. The CDR3 runs to 17 residues. CDR3 DNA: TGCGCCAGCAGCCAGGCCCCTCCGGGACAGGGTTCCTACGAGCAGTACTTC. Amino acids: CASSQAPPGQGSYEQYF.

The rearrangement joins TRBV5-4 to TRBJ1-3; possibly TRBD1 for D (6 bases). V lost 4 bases to trimming and J lost 4 bases, with 15 bases between them. This CDR3 region has 15 residues. Germline V gene sequence: CDR1 SGHNT, CDR2 YYREEE (reference sequence). CDR3 nucleotide sequence: TGTGCCAGCAGCGTACGGGACATCGAGGGAAACACCATATATTTT. This sequence encodes CASSVRDIEGNTIYF.

The chain carries TRBV6-6 and TRBJ2-3; TRBD2 agrees at 9 bases. The CDR3 extends over 13 amino acids. V shed 4 bases, J shed 14 bases, and the junction held 10 bases outside the gene matches. Germline V gene sequence: CDR1 MNHNY, CDR2 SVGAGI (reference sequence). The CDR3 sequence is CASSSHGTSTLYF. In DNA form, the CDR3 reads TGTGCCAGCAGTTCACACGGGACTAGCACACTGTATTTT.

CDR3 loop: CASGREANYGYTF. Here the CDR3 DNA reads TGTGCCAGCGGACGGGAAGCTAACTATGGCTACACCTTC. The J gene is TRBJ1-2, the V gene TRBV7-2; D is uncertain. Germline CDR1 is SGHTA and CDR2 is FQGNSA. V dropped 8 bases and J dropped 0 bases, with 10 bases sitting between them. The CDR3 has 13 residues.

This chain uses TRBV28 with TRBJ1-2; D is perhaps TRBD1 (6 bases). The CDR3 consists of 13 residues. From germline, CDR1 is MDHEN and CDR2 SYDVKM. The V and J ends lost 6 bases and 2 bases respectively, with 10 bases between them. The CDR3, as DNA: TGTGCCAGCAGCCCGGGACAAAACTATGGCTACACCTTC. It specifies CASSPGQNYGYTF.

The rearrangement links TRBV7-8 to TRBJ2-7; tentative D call: TRBD1 (6 bases). The CDR3 spans 17 residues. The germline V and J ends were trimmed by 1 base and 0 bases, with 16 bases remaining between them. Germline-derived CDR1 and CDR2 are SGHVS and FQNEAQ. The CDR3 spells CASSLGVAGESSYEQYF. Written as DNA, the CDR3 is TGTGCCAGCAGCTTAGGAGTCGCAGGGGAGAGCTCCTACGAGCAGTACTTC.

The chain couples TRBV2 to TRBJ1-1, with 9 bases matching TRBD1. The length of the CDR3 is 13 residues. Per germline, CDR1 SNHLY and CDR2 FYNNEI. After removal of 8 bases from V and 3 bases from J, the junction contained 4 bases not matched to a gene. CDR3 sequence (DNA): TGTGCCAGCGGAGACAGGGGGGACACTGAAGCTTTCTTT. The encoded protein is CASGDRGDTEAFF. Combining the CDR3 with reference TRBV2 and TRBJ1-1 gives the whole variable domain EPEVTQTPSHQVTQMGQEVILRCVPISNHLYFYWYRQILGQKVEFLVSFYNNEISEKSEIFDDQFSVERPDGSNFTLKIRSTKLEDSAMYFCASGDRGDTEAFFGQGTRLTVV.

This chain links TRBV28 with TRBJ2-3, with D unclear. There are 11 residues in the CDR3. The germline V gene has CDR1 MDHEN and CDR2 SYDVKM. V lost 3 bases to trimming and J lost 6 bases, with 4 bases between them. The CDR3 region has the DNA TGTGCCAGCAGTTTGGAGGATACGCAGTATTTT. Its protein is CASSLEDTQYF.

The chain links TRBV5-1 to TRBJ1-1, with unresolved D. The V end was cut by 0 bases, the J end by 1 base, with 19 bases between. Per germline, CDR1 SGHRS and CDR2 YFSETQ. This CDR3 has 18 amino acids. The CDR3 sequence is CASSLVQPDLRKNTEAFF. CDR3 sequence (DNA): TGCGCCAGCAGCTTGGTGCAGCCGGATCTACGGAAGAACACTGAAGCTTTCTTT. The full variable domain, in which reference TRBV5-1 and TRBJ1-1 provide the parts outside the CDR3, is KAGVTQTPRYLIKTRGQQVTLSCSPISGHRSVSWYQQTPGQGLQFLFEYFSETQRNKGNFPGRFSGRQFSNSRSEMNVSTLELGDSALYLCASSLVQPDLRKNTEAFFGQGTRLTVV.

The chain uses TRBV2 and TRBJ2-7; D may be TRBD1 (6 bases). The CDR3 spans 14 residues. Trimming left V 8 bases short and J 1 base short, with 15 bases between. CDR1 SNHLY and CDR2 FYNNEI come from the germline V gene. The CDR3: CASSRGIKSYEQYF. CDR3 coding DNA: TGTGCCAGCTCAAGGGGGATTAAATCCTACGAGCAGTACTTC.

V usage is TRBV7-2 and J usage is TRBJ1-1; 7 nucleotides match TRBD1. This CDR3 is 19 amino acids long. CDR1 and CDR2 (germline): SGHTA, FQGNSA. J lost 3 bases, V lost 1 base, and 17 bases had no gene match. In DNA form, the CDR3 reads TGTGCCAGCAGCTTAGGCGCGGCCAAGGAGGGGGCACGGTACACTGAAGCTTTCTTT. Protein sequence: CASSLGAAKEGARYTEAFF.

The chain employs TRBV19 and TRBJ2-7; unclear D gene. Trimming left V 7 bases short and J 2 bases short, with 18 bases between. The CDR3 totals 15 residues. Per the germline V gene, CDR1 is LNHDA and CDR2 is SQIVND (reference sequence). The CDR3 sequence is CASTSSHGIPYEQYF. CDR3 bases: TGTGCCAGTACCTCCTCCCACGGAATCCCCTACGAGCAGTACTTC.

The chain recombines TRBV7-2 with TRBJ2-1; D remains unclear. CDR1 is SGHTA and CDR2 is FQGNSA in the germline V gene. The V and J ends lost 6 bases and 7 bases respectively, with 19 bases between them. The CDR3 loop spans 15 amino acids. The DNA of the CDR3 is TGTGCCAGCAGACGGATCAGCACGTCCCTTAATGAGCAGTTCTTC. Translation: CASRRISTSLNEQFF.

A note on this clone: Within the sample, other DNA sequences also encode this same CDR3. The chain employs TRBV4-3 and TRBJ2-7; 8 bases are shared with TRBD2. J was trimmed by 2 bases and V by 0 bases; bases with no gene match: 3. The CDR3 sequence is 15 residues long. Germline V gene data show CDR1 as LGHNA and CDR2 as YSLEER. The CDR3 region has the DNA TGCGCCAGCAGCCAAGATTCGCGGGGGGCCTACGAGCAGTACTTC. Protein sequence: CASSQDSRGAYEQYF.

V usage is TRBV28 and J usage is TRBJ1-2, with D unresolved. Per germline, CDR1 MDHEN and CDR2 SYDVKM. The CDR3 consists of 13 residues. V was clipped by 5 bases and J by 6 bases, with 13 bases between them. The CDR3, as DNA: TGTGCCAGCAGTGGGGAGGGATGGGATGGCTACACCTTC. It specifies CASSGEGWDGYTF.

The CDR3 coding sequence is TGTGCCAGTAGTATGCGACTAGCGGGGGGGCGTGAGACCCAGTACTTC. This encodes CASSMRLAGGRETQYF. The V gene is TRBV19, the J gene TRBJ2-5; 14 bases match TRBD2. CDR1 is LNHDA and CDR2 is SQIVND in the germline V gene (reference sequence). V shed 3 bases, J shed 5 bases, and the junction held 5 bases outside the gene matches. The CDR3 length is 16 residues. Filled out from reference TRBV19 and TRBJ2-5, the complete variable domain reads DGGITQSPKYLFRKEGQNVTLSCEQNLNHDAMYWYRQDPGQGLRLIYYSQIVNDFQKGDIAEGYSVSREKKESFPLTVTSAQKNPTAFYLCASSMRLAGGRETQYFGPGTRLLVL.

The V gene is TRBV10-3, the J gene TRBJ1-1; 7 bases map to TRBD1. The CDR3 covers 17 residues. V dropped 4 bases and J dropped 0; count of bases not matched to a gene: 11. Per the germline V gene, CDR1 is ENHRY and CDR2 is SYGVKD. The CDR3 coding sequence is TGTGCCATCAGTGGCGGGACAGACTCGCTTTTGAACACTGAAGCTTTCTTT. Translated, it gives CAISGGTDSLLNTEAFF.

The V gene is TRBV2, the J gene TRBJ1-2; D call uncertain. Germline values: CDR1 SNHLY, CDR2 FYNNEI. V was trimmed by 6 bases and J by 4 bases, leaving 12 bases between them. The CDR3 runs to 13 residues. CDR3 loop: CASRSEEGYGYTF. DNA for the CDR3: TGTGCCAGCAGGTCGGAGGAAGGCTATGGCTACACCTTC.

The V call is TRBV11-2, the J call TRBJ2-3; D is tentatively TRBD1 or TRBD2 (5 bases each). The CDR3 contains 19 residues. CDR1 is SGHAT and CDR2 is FQNNGV in the germline V gene. Trimming cost V 1 base and J 0 bases, with 20 bases left between them. As DNA, the CDR3 is TGTGCCAGCAGCTTAGGTCAAGGGGAGAGAGCCCCTAGCACAGATACGCAGTATTTT. This encodes CASSLGQGERAPSTDTQYF.

The gene calls are TRBV27 and TRBJ1-6, with 7 bases that match TRBD1. Germline trimming cut 11 bases from V and 3 bases from J; bases unmatched to any gene: 4. This CDR3 has 13 residues. Germline V gene sequence: CDR1 MNHEY, CDR2 SMNVEV (reference sequence). CDR3 amino acids: CASGTDYNSPLHF. The CDR3 nucleotides read TGTGCCTCCGGGACAGACTATAATTCACCCCTCCACTTT.

J is TRBJ1-3 and V is TRBV10-3; 8 bases are shared with TRBD1. This CDR3 is built from 15 residues. CDR1 and CDR2 from the germline V gene are ENHRY and SYGVKD. J was trimmed by 4 bases and V by 5 bases; bases with no gene match: 7. Here the CDR3 reads CAISFRGQIGNTIYF. The CDR3 region has the DNA TGTGCCATCAGTTTCAGGGGGCAGATCGGAAACACCATATATTTT.

The chain links TRBV28 to TRBJ1-5; D unclear. Trimming pared 7 bases from V and 5 bases from J, leaving 21 bases between. Germline V gives CDR1 MDHEN, CDR2 SYDVKM. The CDR3 contains 16 residues. CDR3 DNA: TGTGCCAGCACCATTAGCAGTAGGTGCTTGGATCAGCCCCAGCATTTT. Amino acids: CASTISSRCLDQPQHF.

The chain uses TRBV19 and TRBJ1-2, with 8 bases lining up with TRBD1. V shed 5 bases and J 3 bases; nucleotides not matched to a gene: 8. This CDR3 comprises 15 residues. CDR1 and CDR2 (germline): LNHDA, SQIVND (reference sequence). This chain's CDR3 is CASSAETGAHYGYTF. CDR3 nucleotides: TGTGCCAGTAGTGCCGAGACAGGGGCTCACTATGGCTACACCTTC. Together with reference TRBV19 and TRBJ1-2, the CDR3 gives the full variable domain: DGGITQSPKYLFRKEGQNVTLSCEQNLNHDAMYWYRQDPGQGLRLIYYSQIVNDFQKGDIAEGYSVSREKKESFPLTVTSAQKNPTAFYLCASSAETGAHYGYTFGSGTRLTVV.

Concerning this clone: One end of the junction varies from germline; a read error may be responsible. CDR3 sequence reads: CASSQDIHFTGLETQYF. The CDR3 nucleotides are TGCGCCAGCAGCCAAGATATCCACTTTACAGGGCTAGAGACCCAGTACTTC. The J gene is TRBJ2-5, the V gene TRBV7-2; weak D call: TRBD1 (6 bases). CDR1 SGHTA and CDR2 FQGNSA come from the germline V gene. The CDR3 has 17 residues.

This chain uses TRBV4-3 with TRBJ2-2; D remains ambiguous. The CDR3 has 15 amino acids. The ends were cut back, 0 bases at V and 3 bases at J, with 8 bases in the middle. The germline gives CDR1 LGHNA, CDR2 YSLEER. CDR3 sequence reads: CASSQEHGYTGELFF. The CDR3 nucleotides read TGCGCCAGCAGCCAAGAACACGGGTACACCGGGGAGCTGTTTTTT.

The rearrangement uses TRBV11-3 and TRBJ2-5; D unclear. Germline CDR1 and CDR2: SGHNT and YENEEA. CDR3 length equals 13 residues. With 5 bases removed from V and 4 bases from J, the gap between germline ends came to 11 bases. This CDR3 reads CASSPAAAETQYF. The CDR3 DNA follows: TGTGCCAGCAGCCCCGCCGCGGCAGAGACCCAGTACTTC.

In this sample, this clone turned up once. The chain carries TRBV7-7 and TRBJ2-2, with 10 bases lining up with TRBD1. Germline CDR1 reads SSHAT; CDR2 reads FNYEAQ (reference sequence). V dropped 4 bases and J dropped 4; count of bases not matched to a gene: 6. This CDR3 comprises 16 residues. The CDR3 nucleotides are TGTGCCAGCAGCTCCCGGGACAGGGGATTCACCGGGGAGCTGTTTTTT. It encodes CASSSRDRGFTGELFF.

The CDR3 loop is CAWSAGYGNTIYF. The CDR3 DNA reads as TGTGCCTGGAGTGCAGGGTACGGAAACACCATATATTTT. This chain links TRBV30 with TRBJ1-3; D possibly corresponds to TRBD1 (5 bases). There are 13 residues in the CDR3. Per germline, CDR1 GTSNPN and CDR2 SVGIG (reference sequence). V lost 1 base to trimming and J lost 4 bases, with 8 bases between them.

This chain connects TRBV13 to TRBJ2-3; D gene uncertain. The CDR3 runs 16 residues. The germline V and J ends were trimmed by 0 bases and 3 bases, with 13 bases remaining between them. Germline CDR1 PRHDT, CDR2 FYEKMQ (reference sequence). CDR3 loop: CASSLGQVAETDTQYF. DNA of the CDR3: TGTGCCAGCAGCTTAGGCCAGGTAGCTGAGACAGATACGCAGTATTTT.